Given below is one T cell receptor beta chain in context. Antigen unknown. 5'-RACE, quantitative and with molecular barcodes, yielded the TCR beta libraries. TCRdb independently ran MiXCR on the 5' RACE reads; one entry per CDR3 protein. The table has about 240,000 distinct CDR3 sequences, 10% seen once. The V gene's germline CDR1 is SGHTA and CDR2 FQGNSA. The CDR3 consists of 14 residues. After removal of 5 bases from V and 8 bases from J, the junction contained 7 bases not matched to a gene. The record originates from a study of CD8 T cells in ankylosing spondylitis. Study observations and caveats: Prior work had noted some motif variants in reactive arthritis blood and synovial fluid. Disease-linked clones reportedly showed significant enrichment in matched ankylosing spondylitis synovial fluid. Blood from ankylosing spondylitis patients appeared to carry a characteristic roughly eight-variant TCR beta motif.

The source is a male donor with ankylosing spondylitis or in good health (not recorded which). Sequenced material: blood, either unsorted or a sorted T cell fraction (not recorded which). This chain links TRBV7-2 with TRBJ2-1; TRBD1 aligns across 9 bases. The DNA for the CDR3 is TGTGCCAGCAGCCTGGGACAGGGTAGGTATGAGCAGTTCTTC. Translating gives CASSLGQGRYEQFF.